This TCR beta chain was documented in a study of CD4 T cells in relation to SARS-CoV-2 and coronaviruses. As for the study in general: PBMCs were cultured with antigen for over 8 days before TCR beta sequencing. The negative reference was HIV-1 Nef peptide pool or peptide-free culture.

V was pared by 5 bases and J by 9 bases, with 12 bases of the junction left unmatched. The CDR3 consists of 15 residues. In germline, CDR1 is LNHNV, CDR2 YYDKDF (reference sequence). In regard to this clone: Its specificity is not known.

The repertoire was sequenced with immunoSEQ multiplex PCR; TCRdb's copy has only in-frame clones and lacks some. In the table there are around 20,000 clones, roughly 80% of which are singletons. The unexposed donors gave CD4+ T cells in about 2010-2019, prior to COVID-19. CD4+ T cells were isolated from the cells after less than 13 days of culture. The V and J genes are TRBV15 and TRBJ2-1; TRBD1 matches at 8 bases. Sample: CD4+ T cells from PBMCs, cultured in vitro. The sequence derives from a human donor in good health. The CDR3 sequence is CATSHGQGPRSEQFF. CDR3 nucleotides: TGTGCCACCAGCCATGGACAGGGACCTCGAAGTGAGCAGTTCTTC. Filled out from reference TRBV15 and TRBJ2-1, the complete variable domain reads DAMVIQNPRYQVTQFGKPVTLSCSQTLNHNVMYWYQQKSSQAPKLLFHYYDKDFNNEADTPDNFQSRRPNTSFCFLDIRSPGLGDTAMYLCATSHGQGPRSEQFFGPGTRLTVL.